Below, 5 T cell receptor beta chains from the same sample are listed, as sequenced in a study of blood T cell repertoires in COVID-19. Using immunoSEQ multiplex PCR, the repertoire was profiled, and TCRdb retains in-frame clones only, with some absent. The data contain approximately 81,000 clones, 75% to 90% of them singletons. Sequencing was done on a sample of peripheral blood. The receptors were sampled from a man aged 70-80 years with active or convalescent COVID-19.

The chain links TRBV7-2 to TRBJ1-2, with D perhaps matching TRBD1 (5 bases). From germline, CDR1 is SGHTA and CDR2 FQGNSA. The ends were cut back, 1 base at V and 4 bases at J, with 7 bases in the middle. CDR3 length: 13 amino acids. In DNA form, the CDR3 reads TGTGCCAGCAGCTTAGGACAGCCCTATGGCTACACCTTC. It specifies CASSLGQPYGYTF. The whole variable domain, filled in from reference TRBV7-2 and TRBJ1-2, reads GAGVSQSPSNKVTEKGKDVELRCDPISGHTALYWYRQSLGQGLEFLIYFQGNSAPDKSGLPSDRFSAERTGGSVSTLTIQRTQQEDSAVYLCASSLGQPYGYTFGSGTRLTVV.

V usage is TRBV18 and J usage is TRBJ1-4, with D tentatively TRBD1 (5 bases). V lost 5 bases and J lost 5, with 15 bases in between. The CDR3 consists of 15 residues. Germline CDR1 reads KGHSH; CDR2 reads LQKENI. CDR3 protein: CASSSAGLENEKLFF. The CDR3 region has the DNA TGTGCCAGCTCAAGTGCGGGACTGGAAAATGAAAAACTGTTTTTT.

The chain is built from TRBV5-4 and TRBJ1-2; TRBD1 matches 9 bases. J was trimmed by 4 bases and V by 4 bases; bases with no gene match: 8. The CDR3 runs to 15 residues. The germline V gene encodes CDR1 SGHNT and CDR2 YYREEE (reference sequence). The CDR3 is CASSPGGQGIYGYTF. In DNA form, the CDR3 reads TGTGCCAGCAGCCCGGGGGGACAGGGAATCTATGGCTACACCTTC.

The CDR3: CATSREQGPTYGYTF. DNA of the CDR3: TGTGCCACCAGCAGAGAGCAGGGTCCCACCTATGGCTACACCTTC. The chain couples TRBV15 to TRBJ1-2, with a possible D match to TRBD1 (5 bases). The CDR3 contains 15 residues. Trimming removed 0 bases from V and 4 bases from J, with 12 bases in between. Germline assignment: CDR1 LNHNV and CDR2 YYDKDF (reference sequence).

Concerning this clone: A junction boundary mismatches the germline segment, possibly from a read error. V usage is TRBV28 and J usage is TRBJ1-2, with TRBD1 matching over 7 bases. Germline loops: CDR1 MDHEN, CDR2 SYDVKM. The CDR3 is 13 residues long. The CDR3 reads CASSIYRGAGSGF. The CDR3, as DNA: TGTGCCAGCAGCATTTACAGGGGAGCCGGTAGTGGCTTC.